Each of the 26 T cell receptor beta chains below was sequenced from the same sample in a study of blood T cells in healthy people across ages. A second about 6 to 12 cycle PCR used barcoded and J-beta primers. TCRdb re-analysed the 5' RACE reads in MiXCR, keeping a single row per CDR3 protein. The table has around 1,600,000 distinct CDR3 sequences, approximately 42% seen once. Sequenced material: blood. These receptors were collected from a woman in her late teens or twenties in good health.

The table lists this clonotype with a few counts. This sequence joins TRBV5-1 and TRBJ2-1, with 12 positions matching TRBD2. The CDR3 extends over 19 amino acids. V gave up 4 bases and J gave up 7 bases; unmatched junction bases: 18. Germline V gene lookup returns CDR1 SGHRS and CDR2 YFSETQ. CDR3 DNA: TGCGCCAGCAGCCCTTGGACAGGGAAAACTAGCGGGGGGACGAATGAGCAGTTCTTC. Translating gives CASSPWTGKTSGGTNEQFF.

The chain couples TRBV12-3 or TRBV12-4 to TRBJ1-5; possible D gene TRBD1, 6 bases. Trimming removed 3 bases from V and 7 bases from J, with 19 bases in between. CDR3 length: 16 amino acids. CDR3 protein: CASSFSGGGSRQPQHF. In DNA form, the CDR3 reads TGTGCCAGCAGTTTTAGCGGCGGGGGCTCGCGGCAGCCCCAGCATTTT.

This chain connects TRBV10-3 to TRBJ2-1; 11 bases are a match to TRBD2. The V gene's germline CDR1 is ENHRY and CDR2 SYGVKD. With 0 bases clipped from V and 8 bases from J, the junction kept 6 bases outside the gene matches. The CDR3 length is 16 residues. The CDR3 DNA reads as TGTGCCATCAGTGAGTCAGTATCGGGACTAGCGGATGAGCAGTTCTTC. Protein sequence: CAISESVSGLADEQFF.

This sequence joins TRBV10-3 and TRBJ2-1; no reliable D call. Germline V lookup: CDR1 ENHRY, CDR2 SYGVKD. This CDR3 region has 10 residues. The V end was cut by 7 bases, the J end by 12 bases, with 10 bases between. The CDR3 is CAINQDPQFF. The CDR3, as DNA: TGTGCCATCAACCAGGACCCGCAGTTCTTC.

The chain is built from TRBV20-1 and TRBJ1-2; D possibly corresponds to TRBD1 (6 bases). The CDR3 totals 15 residues. Germline CDR1 DFQATT, CDR2 SNEGSKA (reference sequence). Trimming removed 6 bases from V and 2 bases from J, with 19 bases in between. The CDR3 is CSAGGGDIPNYGYTF. CDR3 DNA: TGCAGTGCCGGAGGGGGGGACATTCCAAACTATGGCTACACCTTC.

This CDR3 reads CASSPSTAASTEAFF. The DNA of the CDR3 is TGTGCCAGCAGCCCCAGTACAGCGGCCTCTACTGAAGCTTTCTTT. J is TRBJ1-1 and V is TRBV7-6; D remains unclear. Between the trimmed V and J ends, which lost 5 bases and 5 bases, there was a span of 18 bases. Germline V CDR1 and CDR2: SGHVS, FNYEAQ. This CDR3 contains 15 residues.

This clonotype was found a few times. The gene calls are TRBV11-2 and TRBJ1-6; tentative D call: TRBD1 (5 bases). Germline loops: CDR1 SGHAT, CDR2 FQNNGV. This CDR3 is 13 amino acids long. The V gene lost 3 bases and the J gene lost 11 bases, with 11 bases spanning the gap. DNA of the CDR3: TGTGCCAGCAGCTTGGGGGTGGCGGCACCCCTCCACTTT. Its protein is CASSLGVAAPLHF.

This clonotype was seen only a few times. The rearrangement joins TRBV7-2 to TRBJ2-1, with D perhaps matching TRBD1 (6 bases). CDR1 is SGHTA and CDR2 is FQGNSA in the germline V gene. The CDR3 covers 14 residues. V dropped 1 base and J dropped 7 bases, with 11 bases sitting between them. CDR3 region: CASSLGRGRNEQFF. The CDR3 DNA reads as TGTGCCAGCAGCTTAGGCAGGGGTCGGAATGAGCAGTTCTTC.

This sequence joins TRBV20-1 and TRBJ2-3; possibly TRBD1 for D (6 bases). CDR3 length: 14 amino acids. The germline gives CDR1 DFQATT, CDR2 SNEGSKA (reference sequence). V gave up 0 bases and J gave up 2 bases, with 9 bases separating them. CDR3 region: CSARDPGVTDTQYF. The CDR3 DNA is TGCAGTGCTAGAGATCCAGGGGTCACAGATACGCAGTATTTT.

The sample holds a few counts of this clonotype. The chain couples TRBV12-3 or TRBV12-4 to TRBJ1-5; D uncertain. The V and J ends lost 2 bases and 6 bases respectively, with 11 bases between them. The CDR3 runs 14 residues. This chain's CDR3 is CASSLWAVLQPQHF. CDR3 sequence (DNA): TGTGCCAGCAGTTTATGGGCGGTGCTTCAGCCCCAGCATTTT.

This clonotype has just a few counts. The chain employs TRBV20-1 and TRBJ2-5; D uncertain. With 3 bases removed from V and 3 bases from J, the gap between germline ends came to 11 bases. This CDR3 has 13 residues. Per the germline V gene, CDR1 is DFQATT and CDR2 is SNEGSKA (reference sequence). DNA for the CDR3: TGCAGTGCTAGCGCCTGGGCCGAAGAGACCCAGTACTTC. Residues: CSASAWAEETQYF.

The chain is built from TRBV6-2 or TRBV6-3 and TRBJ2-2; D unresolved. The CDR3 has 13 amino acids. The germline V and J ends were trimmed by 2 bases and 9 bases, with 10 bases remaining between them. Germline V lookup: CDR1 MNHEY, CDR2 SVGEGT. In DNA form, the CDR3 reads TGTGCCAGCAGTTACGATCGAGACCGGGAGCTGTTTTTT. Protein: CASSYDRDRELFF.

With respect to this clonotype: A much larger clone lies a single base off, so this may be a read error. The chain carries TRBV6-2 or TRBV6-3 and TRBJ2-7, with 7 bases matching TRBD2. The V gene end was trimmed by 6 bases and the J gene end by 6 bases; junction bases not matched to a gene: 5. The CDR3 consists of 12 residues. Germline CDR1 is MNHEY and CDR2 is SVGEGT. CDR3 coding DNA: TGTGCCAGCAGCCCACTAGCGAGCGAGCAGTACTTC. Protein sequence: CASSPLASEQYF.

This clonotype was seen a handful of times. The chain has TRBV7-2 and TRBJ2-3; D is tentatively TRBD1 or TRBD2 (6 bases each). The germline gives CDR1 SGHTA, CDR2 FQGNSA. Trimming pared 5 bases from V and 2 bases from J, leaving 17 bases between. CDR3 size: 16 residues. The CDR3 sequence: CASSRAGRGHTDTQYF. CDR3 nucleotides: TGTGCCAGCAGCCGCGCTGGGCGGGGACACACAGATACGCAGTATTTT.

Concerning this clonotype itself: The junction departs from the called germline gene at one end, perhaps through a read error. The chain has TRBV6-5 and TRBJ1-1; 7 bases are shared with TRBD1. This CDR3 region has 13 residues. The germline gives CDR1 MNHEY, CDR2 SVGAGI. The CDR3 nucleotides read TGTGCCACCGCGGGACAGATGAACACTGAAACTTTCTTT. The encoded protein is CATAGQMNTETFF.

The rearrangement joins TRBV2 to TRBJ2-1; 11 bases align to TRBD2. Germline V CDR1 and CDR2: SNHLY, FYNNEI. This CDR3 has 15 amino acids. Unmatched junction bases numbered 7, after V lost 5 bases and J lost 7 bases. The CDR3 sequence: CASSRPGLAANEQFF. The CDR3, as DNA: TGTGCCAGCAGTCGTCCGGGACTAGCGGCGAATGAGCAGTTCTTC.

The chain has TRBV4-3 and TRBJ2-1; 11 nucleotides agree with TRBD2. The CDR3 covers 17 residues. Germline V gives CDR1 LGHNA, CDR2 YSLEER. V gave up 3 bases and J gave up 9 bases; unmatched junction bases: 13. The CDR3 sequence: CASSHNLGSGGEGEQFF. DNA of the CDR3: TGCGCCAGCAGCCACAACCTAGGTAGCGGGGGGGAGGGTGAGCAGTTCTTC.

This clonotype was seen ten or more times. The rearrangement uses TRBV15 and TRBJ2-1, with D hard to call. V was trimmed by 4 bases and J by 11 bases, leaving 15 bases between them. The CDR3 is 13 residues long. Per germline, CDR1 LNHNV and CDR2 YYDKDF (reference sequence). As DNA, the CDR3 is TGTGCCACCAGCATCGGCCGGGTTGGGAAGCAGTTCTTC. Translating gives CATSIGRVGKQFF.

With respect to this clonotype: This could be a read error, since a much larger clone is one nucleotide away. CDR3 in DNA: TGCGCCAGCAGCCAAGGGACTAGCGGGAGCTCCTACGGGCAGTACTTC. Residues: CASSQGTSGSSYGQYF. The rearrangement joins TRBV4-3 to TRBJ2-7, with 13 bases fitting TRBD2. This CDR3 spans 16 amino acids. Germline V lookup: CDR1 LGHNA, CDR2 YSLEER.

V and J are TRBV4-1 and TRBJ1-1; D ambiguous. CDR1 is MGHRA, CDR2 YSYEKL, per germline. The V end was cut by 2 bases, the J end by 2 bases, with 15 bases between. This CDR3 has 16 residues. As DNA, the CDR3 is TGCGCCAGCAGCCAACGTTTGGGCAGCGAAAACACTGAAGCTTTCTTT. It codes for CASSQRLGSENTEAFF.

V and J are TRBV5-6 and TRBJ2-3; a weak D match, TRBD2 (5 bases). Germline loops: CDR1 SGHDT, CDR2 YYEEEE. Between the trimmed V and J ends, which lost 2 bases and 0 bases, there was a span of 19 bases. The CDR3 has 18 residues. For the CDR3, the DNA is TGTGCCAGCAGCTTCGAGGACTCGCAATTCGTGAGCACAGATACGCAGTATTTT. This gives the protein CASSFEDSQFVSTDTQYF.

In this sample, this clonotype turned up many times. The rearrangement links TRBV27 to TRBJ1-2; 8 positions match TRBD1. CDR1 and CDR2 from the germline V gene are MNHEY and SMNVEV (reference sequence). This CDR3 comprises 16 residues. V lost 7 bases to trimming and J lost 4 bases; unmatched junction nucleotides: 14. The CDR3 region has the DNA TGTGCCAGCAATCCAAGGGGCCCACAGGGGGGCTATGGCTACACCTTC. It codes for CASNPRGPQGGYGYTF.

In its sample, this clonotype was seen many times. The chain is built from TRBV12-3 or TRBV12-4 and TRBJ2-3; D gene ambiguous. This CDR3 spans 14 amino acids. V was cut by 6 bases and J by 2 bases, with 12 bases left in between. The DNA for the CDR3 is TGTGCCAGCAGGGTAGACAAGCACACAGATACGCAGTATTTT. This translates into CASRVDKHTDTQYF.

This clonotype was detected only a few times. The chain carries TRBV7-9 and TRBJ2-3; 9 nucleotides match TRBD1. CDR3 size: 17 residues. The junction had 9 bases not matched to a gene; V was cut back by 2 bases and J by 3 bases. Per germline, CDR1 SEHNR and CDR2 FQNEAQ (reference sequence). The CDR3 region is CASSLKFGQGRTDTQYF. CDR3 nucleotides: TGTGCCAGCAGCTTAAAATTCGGACAGGGGAGAACAGATACGCAGTATTTT.

This clonotype was observed a few times. V and J are TRBV25-1 and TRBJ2-7; no reliable D call. V lost 2 bases, J lost 2 bases, and 7 bases lay in between. The CDR3 contains 13 residues. CDR1 and CDR2 (germline): MGHDK, SYGVNS. This CDR3 is CASSERHTYEQYF. Written as DNA, the CDR3 is TGTGCCAGCAGTGAAAGGCATACCTACGAGCAGTACTTC.

The chain links TRBV19 to TRBJ2-1; D unclear. The CDR3 runs to 14 residues. Trimming removed 0 bases at V and 7 bases at J, with 10 bases between. The germline CDR1 and CDR2 sequences are LNHDA and SQIVND (reference sequence). The CDR3 DNA follows: TGTGCCAGTAGTATAGATAGTCGGCTAAATGAGCAGTTCTTC. It codes for CASSIDSRLNEQFF.